This T cell receptor beta chain stems from a study of blood T cell repertoires in COVID-19. Study as a whole: The samples span acute and convalescent COVID-19 from the United States, Italy and Spain. Sample material is recorded as cDNA or gDNA derived from T cells, B-cell-depleted T cells, or PBMCs.

Per the original data handling: Reference gene primers were amplified, and this amplification served to estimate nucleated cell counts. Profiled with immunoSEQ multiplex PCR; TCRdb holds only in-frame clones, not every one. D and trimming come from the DNA, and the V and J calls and clone size come from that table. Of some 100,000 clones in the sample, approximately 89% are singletons; the top ten hold about 9.9%. V lost 0 bases and J lost 1; bases outside the gene matches: 4. The CDR3 is made up of 16 amino acids. The germline V gene has CDR1 MNHEY and CDR2 SMNVEV (reference sequence). The clonotype originates from a woman under 40 with acute or convalescent COVID-19. The chain is built from TRBV27 and TRBJ1-2; 8 bases match TRBD1. The source material was peripheral blood. CDR3 DNA: TGTGCCAGCAGTTTATCAAAACAGGGGGATAACTATGGCTACACCTTC. It is translated as CASSLSKQGDNYGYTF.